This is a list of T cell receptor beta chains from one sample in a study of T cell repertoires in cytomegalovirus infection. TCRdb ran MiXCR on the reads and lists one entry per CDR3 protein. The data hold 550,000 to 850,000 distinct CDR3 sequences, with 33% observed a single time. Antigens of these TCRs are unknown. The sample consisted of cultured PBMCs, taken from culture after CMV antigen stimulation. The receptors shown here come from a human donor in good health (CMV status not recorded). Some clones in this sample may be carry-over from other donors' samples. Both conserved end residues are part of each CDR3. The D gene is left open where the match is weak. Not every row has a clone size; where given, it reads once, few, many or a size class.

D gene | J gene | V gene | clone size | CDR3 DNA | CDR3 protein
- | TRBJ2-7 | TRBV7-2 | - | TGTGCCAGCAGCCCTCTCCCGGGAGAAGGGGAGCAGTACTTC | CASSPLPGEGEQYF
- | TRBJ1-5 | TRBV7-8 | few | TGTGCCAGCAGCAAAAGAGGGGTAAGCAATCAGCCCCAGCATTTT | CASSKRGVSNQPQHF
- | TRBJ1-1 | TRBV11-2 | few | TGTGCCAGCAGCTTAGGTGCAGGGCGAGGGAACACTGAAGCTTTCTTT | CASSLGAGRGNTEAFF
- | TRBJ2-7 | TRBV2 | - | TGTGCCAGCAGGGGACCGCTCTCCTACGAGCAGTACTTC | CASRGPLSYEQYF
- | TRBJ1-2 | TRBV7-6 | - | TGTGCCAGCAGCGCCCCTTTGGCTAACTATGGCTACACCTTC | CASSAPLANYGYTF
- | TRBJ2-3 | TRBV19 | - | TGTGCCAGTAGTGACAGCCTTTCAGATACGCAGTATTTT | CASSDSLSDTQYF
TRBD1 | TRBJ1-6 | TRBV7-6 | few | TGTGCCAGCAGCCGACAGGGGCCACCCTATAATTCACCCCTCCACTTT | CASSRQGPPYNSPLHF
- | TRBJ1-1 | TRBV18 | - | TGTGCCAGCTCACAGACGGAAGGCACTGAAGCTTTCTTT | CASSQTEGTEAFF
- | TRBJ1-2 | TRBV24-1 | - | TGTGCCACCAGTGAGGTGAGACAGGACCATGGCTACACCTTC | CATSEVRQDHGYTF
- | TRBJ1-5 | TRBV4-1 | - | TGCGCCAGCAGCCAAGAAACGGGACACCGGAGACTATATAGCAATCAGCCCCAGCATTTT | CASSQETGHRRLYSNQPQHF
- | TRBJ2-3 | TRBV4-2 | - | TGTGCCAGCAGCCAATCCCGACAGGTTAGCACAGATACGCAGTATTTT | CASSQSRQVSTDTQYF
- | TRBJ1-1 | TRBV7-9 | - | TGTGCCAGCAGCTTAGTGCACACTGAAGCTTTCTTT | CASSLVHTEAFF
TRBD2 | TRBJ2-1 | TRBV4-1 | - | TGTGCCAGCAGCCCCTATGGAGAAGCGGGGGGGCGCGATGAGCAGTTCTTC | CASSPYGEAGGRDEQFF
TRBD1 | TRBJ1-3 | TRBV12-3/TRBV12-4 | - | TGTGCCAGCAGTACACGAAAACAGGGGTCTGGAAACACCATATATTTT | CASSTRKQGSGNTIYF
TRBD1 | TRBJ1-6 | TRBV12-3/TRBV12-4 | few | TGTGCCAGCAGATCGGGACAGGAGAATTCACCCCTCCACTTT | CASRSGQENSPLHF
- | TRBJ1-5 | TRBV6-6 | once | TGTGCCAGCAGTTACTCGACTGACCTATCTTATAGCAATCAGCCCCAGCATTTT | CASSYSTDLSYSNQPQHF
TRBD1 | TRBJ2-2 | TRBV7-8 | - | TGTGCCAGCAGCTTAGAAGGGACAGGGGCCGGGGAGCTGTTTTTT | CASSLEGTGAGELFF
- | TRBJ2-3 | TRBV20-1 | few | TGCAGTGCGGCGACCCAGGGAACGCAGTATTTT | CSAATQGTQYF
TRBD2 | TRBJ2-3 | TRBV6-6 | - | TGTGCCAGCAGTTTACCTGGACTAGAAGGCACAGATACGCAGTATTTT | CASSLPGLEGTDTQYF
- | TRBJ1-3 | TRBV20-1 | - | TGCAGTGCTAGTCGGGGGTTGGAAAACACCATATATTTT | CSASRGLENTIYF
- | TRBJ2-6 | TRBV4-1 | few | TGCGCCAGCAGCCAAAGTATCAGTAACGGGGCCAACGTCCTGACTTTC | CASSQSISNGANVLTF
TRBD1 | TRBJ2-3 | TRBV7-2 | - | TGTGCCAGCAGCTTACGGGCCAGGGGGCAAGAAGATACGCAGTATTTT | CASSLRARGQEDTQYF
TRBD2 | TRBJ2-3 | TRBV7-9 | - | TGTACCAGCAGCCTCGGGGCGGGGGGAGATACGCAGTATTTT | CTSSLGAGGDTQYF
- | TRBJ2-4 | TRBV2 | - | TGTGCCAGCAGAATCCTAGCCAAAAACATTCAGTACTTC | CASRILAKNIQYF
- | TRBJ2-1 | TRBV6-2/TRBV6-3 | few | TGTGCCAGCAGTTACCATACTAGTCGAGAGCAGTTCTTC | CASSYHTSREQFF
- | TRBJ1-1 | TRBV7-6 | many | TGTGCCAGCAGCTCGGGACTTAACATGAACACTGAAGCTTTCTTT | CASSSGLNMNTEAFF
- | TRBJ2-3 | TRBV6-5 | - | TGTGCCAGCAGTCCCTCGGGGTGGGGCACAGATACGCAGTATTTT | CASSPSGWGTDTQYF
TRBD2 | TRBJ2-1 | TRBV5-6 | few | TGTGCCAGCAGCAGCACTAGCGGGAGCCGATACAATGAGCAGTTCTTC | CASSSTSGSRYNEQFF
TRBD2 | TRBJ2-1 | TRBV6-6 | - | TGTGCCAGCAGTTACGGAGCGGGGACCTACAATGAGCAGTTCTTC | CASSYGAGTYNEQFF
- | TRBJ1-3 | TRBV7-4 | few | TGTGCCAGCAGTTTCGGCGGAGCGGAGGGGTTTGGAAACACCATATATTTT | CASSFGGAEGFGNTIYF
TRBD1 | TRBJ1-2 | TRBV7-2 | - | TGTGCCAGCAGCGCATCGACAGGGGGCGCCTATGGCTACACCTTC | CASSASTGGAYGYTF
- | TRBJ2-3 | TRBV7-2 | many | TGTGCCAGCAGCCCTTTAATTCCACAGTATTTT | CASSPLIPQYF
- | TRBJ1-1 | TRBV12-3/TRBV12-4 | - | TGTGCCAGCACCCAGAGTAGTTTGAACACTGAAGCTTTCTTT | CASTQSSLNTEAFF
TRBD2 | TRBJ2-5 | TRBV30 | - | TGTGCCTGGGGAAGCGGACTAGCGGGAGACGGAGAGACCCAGTACTTC | CAWGSGLAGDGETQYF
- | TRBJ2-7 | TRBV28 | - | TGTGCCAGCAGTTTTGTCGGCCCAAGCGAGCAGTACTTC | CASSFVGPSEQYF
- | TRBJ2-3 | TRBV7-4 | few | TGTGCCAGCAGCTCCCCCTGCCGGATAAGGGCCACAGATACGCAGTATTTT | CASSSPCRIRATDTQYF
- | TRBJ2-3 | TRBV12-3/TRBV12-4 | - | TGTGCCAGCAGTTCCAGCCCTTTTGCAGATACGCAGTATTTT | CASSSSPFADTQYF
- | TRBJ2-1 | TRBV20-1 | - | TGCAGTGCTAGAGATTCAGGCCGCGAGCAGCTACCTGAGCAGTTCTTC | CSARDSGREQLPEQFF
- | TRBJ2-6 | TRBV6-1 | few | TGTGCCAGCATCGGAGGGGCTGGGGCCAACGTCCTGACTTTC | CASIGGAGANVLTF
- | TRBJ1-2 | TRBV7-9 | - | TGTGCCAGCAGCCCCCCCTTTGCTAACTATGGCTACACCTTC | CASSPPFANYGYTF
- | TRBJ1-4 | TRBV7-2 | many | TGTGCCAGCAGCCTAGAGACTGAGGAGGAAAAACTGTTTTTT | CASSLETEEEKLFF
TRBD2 | TRBJ2-1 | TRBV4-1 | - | TGCGCCAGCAGCCAAGATCTACTAGCGGGTGTCAATGAGCAGTTCTTC | CASSQDLLAGVNEQFF
TRBD2 | TRBJ2-1 | TRBV20-1 | - | TGCAGTGCCTATACTAGCGGGAGGTTCAATGAGCAGTTCTTC | CSAYTSGRFNEQFF
- | TRBJ2-1 | TRBV12-5 | - | TGTGCTAGTGGTTTGGCCCCTTTGAATGAGCAGTTCTTC | CASGLAPLNEQFF